This TCR beta chain comes out of a study of cytomegalovirus exposure and HLA in healthy donors. The CDR3 covers 13 residues. Germline CDR1 is ENHRY and CDR2 is SYGVKD. Trimming stripped 0 bases from V and 9 bases from J, with 9 bases between. The study, taken as a whole, reports: Several of the most significant clusters appeared, in a later analysis, to be linked to common viral pathogens.

This PCR relied on a set of 60 Vbeta primers and 13 Jbeta primers. Measured with immunoSEQ multiplex PCR; TCRdb has only the in-frame clones, and not every one. Across fewer than 130,000 clones, the top ten clones capture under 0.7% of the sample. Of note for this clone: The antigen remains unidentified.

This chain joins TRBV10-3 and TRBJ2-1; no firm D call. This clonotype was obtained from a middle-aged man in good health and CMV-seronegative. The sample comprised PBMCs. CDR3 residues: CAISESELGEQFF. The CDR3 DNA is TGTGCCATCAGTGAGTCGGAGTTAGGTGAGCAGTTCTTC.